This section outlines one TCR beta chain sequence together with its context. J lost 5 bases, V lost 3 bases, and 6 bases had no gene match. The CDR3 loop spans 14 amino acids. CDR1 and CDR2 from the germline V gene are MNHNS and SASEGT. It was healthy bone marrow donors who served as donors. This sample was taken from a study of cytomegalovirus exposure and HLA in healthy donors. Primers included in the PCR were 60 Vbeta and 13 Jbeta primers. Assay: immunoSEQ multiplex PCR; the TCRdb copy retains only in-frame clones and omits some. The sample contains 150,000 to 200,000 clones, approximately 77% of which appear only once.

This TCR was sampled from a male donor in good health and CMV-seropositive. The sample consisted of PBMCs. This chain connects TRBV6-1 to TRBJ1-1, with TRBD1 matching over 7 bases. The CDR3 DNA reads as TGTGCCAGCAGTGAGGGGGACAGTCTGACTGAAGCTTTCTTT. Residues: CASSEGDSLTEAFF.